The clone carrying this T cell receptor (beta chain) was observed a single time. Its antigen is as yet unknown. These data come from a study of cytomegalovirus exposure and HLA in healthy donors. The study's findings and limits: The authors later found HLA-associated TCR beta chains more clonally expanded than equally common others. In an earlier analysis, in some 540 donors, most V segments appeared productive either ~90% or ~30% of the time. Versus the approximately 670-donor mean, an Asian-associated ancestry cluster reportedly showed fewer N-insertions in a later analysis.

Germline CDR1 SGHRS, CDR2 YFSETQ. V lost 4 bases to trimming and J lost 1 base; unmatched junction nucleotides: 6. The CDR3 length is 15 residues. The primer mix had 60 Vbeta and 13 Jbeta primers. The protocol was immunoSEQ multiplex PCR, while the TCRdb copy is restricted to in-frame clones and leaves out a portion. The top ten clones hold 1.3% of a sample with 150,000 to 200,000 clones, just under 80% of them seen once. The sequencing sample was made of PBMCs. The V call is TRBV5-1, the J call TRBJ2-5, with TRBD2 matching over 8 bases. The clonotype originates from a man between 25 and 39 years old in good health and CMV-seronegative. This CDR3 is CASSPTGGAQETQYF. In DNA form, the CDR3 reads TGCGCCAGCAGCCCTACCGGGGGGGCCCAAGAGACCCAGTACTTC.